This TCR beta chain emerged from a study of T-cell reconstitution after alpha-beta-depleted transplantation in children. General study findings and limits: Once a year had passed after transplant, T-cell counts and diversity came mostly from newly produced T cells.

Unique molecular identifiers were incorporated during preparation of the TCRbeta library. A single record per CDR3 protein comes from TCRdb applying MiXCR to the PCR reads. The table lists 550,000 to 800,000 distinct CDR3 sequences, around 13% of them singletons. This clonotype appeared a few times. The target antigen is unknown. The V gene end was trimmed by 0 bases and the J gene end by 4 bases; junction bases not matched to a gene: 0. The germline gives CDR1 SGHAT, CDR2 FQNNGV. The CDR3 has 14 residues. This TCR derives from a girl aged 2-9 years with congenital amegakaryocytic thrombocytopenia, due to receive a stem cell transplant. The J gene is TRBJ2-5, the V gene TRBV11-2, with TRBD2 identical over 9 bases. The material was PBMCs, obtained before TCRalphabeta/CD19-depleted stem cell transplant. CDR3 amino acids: CASSLEAGGETQYF. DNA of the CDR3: TGTGCCAGCAGCTTAGAAGCGGGAGGAGAGACCCAGTACTTC.